This T cell receptor beta chain was retrieved from a study of T cells in Graves' hyperthyroidism and ophthalmopathy. Turning to the study itself: Prior to any treatment, at the point of initial diagnosis, peripheral blood was collected.

Study-wide results and limits: Through a model of 13 V-J features, ophthalmopathy was separated from stable hyperthyroidism. The majority of expanded thyroid clonotypes above 0.001 also appeared in blood. Progression to ophthalmopathy was predicted a median of roughly seven months early.

A note on this clonotype: Antigen unknown.

Regions amplified from RNA transcripts were the TCR beta CDR3 regions. HTBI primers were the set used in a first-round RT-PCR of the TCR CDR3. MiXCR, run by TCRdb on the multiplex PCR reads, gives a single entry per CDR3 protein. This table has more than 300,000 distinct CDR3 sequences, approximately 13% appearing once. The V gene's germline CDR1 is SGHRS and CDR2 YFSETQ. The CDR3 is 15 residues long. The V gene lost 0 bases and the J gene lost 3 bases, with 13 bases spanning the gap. The sequencing input was blood. The chain uses TRBV5-1 and TRBJ2-7; possibly TRBD1 for D (5 bases). The receptor was isolated from a woman aged 55-70 years with Graves' hyperthyroidism. CDR3 sequence reads: CASSLGQGGDYEQYF. CDR3 bases: TGCGCCAGCAGCTTGGGGCAGGGTGGCGACTACGAGCAGTACTTC.